This entry concerns a single T cell receptor (beta chain). The antigen remains undetermined. CDR3 size: 16 residues. Trimming removed 0 bases from V and 6 bases from J, with 16 bases in between. In germline, CDR1 is SGHRS, CDR2 YFSETQ. The entry originates in a study of blood T cells in healthy people across ages. Points from the study as a whole: Donor CMV status was unknown, possibly confounding expanded clonotype changes. When one million T cells were used, diversity estimates were thought to be underestimates.

PCR was performed a second time for roughly 7 to 11 cycles using a sample-barcoded 5' primer and a J-beta primer mix. TCRdb used MiXCR to reprocess the 5' RACE reads, holding one entry per CDR3 protein. The data contain about 1.8 million distinct CDR3 sequences, roughly 52% of them seen just once; the ten biggest clones take up roughly 2.1%. This clonotype was obtained from a middle-aged woman in good health. Sequencing was done on a sample of blood. The gene calls are TRBV5-1 and TRBJ2-1, with no clear D. Here the CDR3 reads CASSLGAWQQGNEQFF. The CDR3 DNA reads as TGCGCCAGCAGCTTGGGCGCTTGGCAGCAAGGCAATGAGCAGTTCTTC.